This T cell receptor (beta chain) was sequenced for a study of blood T cell repertoires in COVID-19. For the study at large: The samples span acute and convalescent COVID-19 from the United States, Italy and Spain. Nucleic acid was either cDNA or gDNA, and it came from T cells, B-cell-depleted T cells, or PBMCs.

Authors' data handling: Nucleated cell number was recorded as an estimate derived from reference gene primer amplification. Profiling relied on immunoSEQ multiplex PCR, and the TCRdb table lists in-frame clones only, not all of them. Clone size and V and J calls were adopted from that table, with D and trimming inferred from the DNA. This table holds 270,000 or so clones, about nine tenths found once. Looked up from germline, CDR1 is MNHEY and CDR2 is SMNVEV (reference sequence). The CDR3 totals 16 residues. Trimming at V came to 7 bases and at J to 3 bases, leaving 15 bases not matched to a gene. The sequencing sample was made of peripheral blood. The receptor's source is a middle-aged woman who had recovered from COVID-19. The gene calls are TRBV27 and TRBJ2-7; 7 nucleotides align to TRBD2. CDR3 sequence: CASTKKGGPYYYEQYF. CDR3 nucleotides: TGTGCCAGCACCAAGAAGGGAGGGCCTTACTACTACGAGCAGTACTTC.